This T cell receptor (beta chain) was captured by sequencing in a study of identical twins. Ten or more counts support this clonotype. TCRdb processed the 5' RACE reads anew with MiXCR; each CDR3 protein has one entry. In the table there are a few hundred thousand distinct CDR3 sequences, roughly 9.5% of which are singletons. Germline V gene data show CDR1 as LNHNV and CDR2 as YYDKDF (reference sequence). This CDR3 is 16 amino acids long. V was trimmed by 4 bases and J by 4 bases, leaving 19 bases between them. The sample was also reused in another study, on yellow fever vaccine responses in identical twins.

The sequenced material came from PBMCs. The rearrangement uses TRBV15 and TRBJ2-5; D not resolved. The sequence derives from a woman aged 18 to 35 in good health. Here the CDR3 DNA reads TGTGCCACCAGCACTCGTCTCGGATGGGGTGCAGAGACCCAGTACTTC. Translation: CATSTRLGWGAETQYF.